These T cell receptor beta chains were read from a single sample in a study of human T cells and chemical hapten exposure. TCRdb fed the RACE reads into MiXCR, producing one record per CDR3 protein. The sample contains 100,000 or so distinct CDR3 sequences, about 10% of which appear only once. The material was whole blood, obtained in connection with sensitization to the hapten diphenylcyclopropenone (DPC). The receptors originated from a middle-aged man with alopecia areata. Some clones in this sample may be carry-over from other donors' samples. Both conserved end residues are part of each CDR3.

>14|TRBJ1-1|TRBV5-1
CASSFGTEGTEAFF
>14|TRBJ1-4|TRBV7-9
CASSLAGINEKLFF
>15|TRBJ2-1|TRBV18
CASSPEPQTHNEQFF
>14|TRBJ2-3|TRBV9
CASSIGQGADTQYF
>17|TRBJ2-5|TRBV21-1
CASSATGALEGEETQYF
>13|TRBJ2-3|TRBV29-1
CSVGSLRTDTQYF
>14|TRBJ1-5|TRBV30
CAWSRRGADQPQHF
>14|TRBJ1-1|TRBV6-5
CASSHARLNTEAFF
>16|TRBJ2-2|TRBV7-3
CASSFHGGANTGELFF
>13|TRBJ1-1|TRBV6-2/TRBV6-3
CASSKGGNTEAFF
>15|TRBJ2-3|TRBV20-1
CSASSLAGNTDTQYF
>15|TRBJ2-3|TRBV7-3
CASSFNGRAADTQYF
>16|TRBJ1-2|TRBV6-2/TRBV6-3
CASSYDRTRGGYGYTF
>13|TRBJ1-4|TRBV20-1
CSARGTANEKLFF
>15|TRBJ2-7|TRBV3-1
CASSQDQTRSYEQYF
>15|TRBJ2-5|TRBV7-8
CASSLSLAPQETQYF
>13|TRBJ1-2|TRBV29-1
CSVFAGGLGSYTF
>15|TRBJ2-5|TRBV16
CASSPEGPNQETQYF
>13|TRBJ1-1|TRBV29-1
CSVEIPIVAEAFF